A single sample gave rise to the 27 T cell receptor beta chains below, sequenced in a study of T cell responses to AZD1222 COVID-19 vaccine. Only in-frame clones appear in the TCRdb table, and some are missing; sequencing was by immunoSEQ multiplex PCR. The sample holds 95,000 to 150,000 clones; 86% are singletons and the top ten take about 3%. The source material was peripheral blood, sampled 28 days after the second AZD1222 dose. All receptors come from an adult who received the AZD1222 COVID-19 vaccine.

This clone was seen only a few times. The V gene is TRBV30, the J gene TRBJ1-5; D gene uncertain. The CDR3 totals 15 residues. From germline, CDR1 is GTSNPN and CDR2 SVGIG (reference sequence). Trimming pared 0 bases from V and 0 bases from J, leaving 9 bases between. The CDR3 here is CAWSVGLYSNQPQHF. The CDR3 coding sequence is TGTGCCTGGAGTGTCGGCCTATATAGCAATCAGCCCCAGCATTTT.

A few counts support this clone. The rearrangement joins TRBV23-1 to TRBJ2-7, with D hard to call. TRBV23-1 is an open reading frame, and its role is uncertain. The CDR3 has 14 residues. The germline V and J ends were trimmed by 11 bases and 5 bases, with 22 bases remaining between them. This CDR3 is CAQLPAQVPHEQYF. The CDR3 nucleotides are TGCGCCCAACTTCCCGCTCAGGTACCTCACGAGCAGTACTTC.

The gene calls are TRBV19 and TRBJ2-5; D possibly corresponds to TRBD1 (6 bases). Germline V gene lookup returns CDR1 LNHDA and CDR2 SQIVND (reference sequence). The CDR3 covers 14 residues. V gave up 5 bases and J gave up 5 bases, with 15 bases separating them. CDR3 DNA: TGTGCCAGTAGTGGGAACAGGGCCAGGGAGACCCAGTACTTC. Translating gives CASSGNRARETQYF.

This rearrangement joins TRBV3-1 (or the pseudogene TRBV3-2) to TRBJ1-1, with D unclear. The CDR3 contains 11 residues. CDR1 and CDR2 (germline): LGHDT, YNNKEL (reference sequence). The germline V and J ends were trimmed by 0 bases and 11 bases, with 7 bases remaining between them. CDR3 nucleotides: TGTGCCAGCAGCCAAGACTACCGCGCTTTCTTT. Protein product: CASSQDYRAFF.

The chain combines TRBV28 with TRBJ2-7, with 10 bases lining up with TRBD2. The ends lost 8 bases at V and 0 bases at J; junction bases unmatched: 1. This CDR3 is built from 13 residues. CDR1 and CDR2 (germline): MDHEN, SYDVKM. The CDR3, as DNA: TGTGCCAGCTGGACTAGCGGCTCCTACGAGCAGTACTTC. It encodes CASWTSGSYEQYF.

The chain has TRBV30 and TRBJ1-6; D possibly corresponds to TRBD1 (6 bases). This CDR3 spans 14 amino acids. The germline V gene encodes CDR1 GTSNPN and CDR2 SVGIG (reference sequence). Trimming cost V 4 bases and J 4 bases, with 11 bases left between them. The CDR3 DNA reads TGTGCCTGGACCGGACAGCTATATAATTCACCCCTCCACTTT. This gives the protein CAWTGQLYNSPLHF.

This chain uses TRBV28 with TRBJ2-2; D not resolved. Looked up from germline, CDR1 is MDHEN and CDR2 is SYDVKM. Between the trimmed V and J ends, which lost 3 bases and 2 bases, there was a span of 10 bases. The CDR3 is 15 residues long. For the CDR3, the DNA is TGTGCCAGCAGTTTGGTGGACCGAAACACCGGGGAGCTGTTTTTT. Its protein is CASSLVDRNTGELFF. Looking up the rest from reference TRBV28 and TRBJ2-2 gives the full variable domain: DVKVTQSSRYLVKRTGEKVFLECVQDMDHENMFWYRQDPGLGLRLIYFSYDVKMKEKGDIPEGYSVSREKKERFSLILESASTNQTSMYLCASSLVDRNTGELFFGEGSRLTVL.

This chain joins TRBV5-6 and TRBJ1-5, with D perhaps matching TRBD1 (6 bases). CDR3 length: 14 residues. The ends were cut back, 4 bases at V and 0 bases at J, with 8 bases in the middle. From germline, CDR1 is SGHDT and CDR2 YYEEEE. In nucleotides, the CDR3 is TGTGCCAGCAGCAAGGGGGTTAGCAATCAGCCCCAGCATTTT. Its translation: CASSKGVSNQPQHF.

The chain links TRBV9 to TRBJ2-3; D remains ambiguous. CDR3 length: 13 residues. CDR1 SGDLS and CDR2 YYNGEE come from the germline V gene. V was pared by 4 bases and J by 6 bases, with 12 bases between. The CDR3 DNA reads as TGTGCCAGCAGCCTCACAAGGGCGGATACGCAGTATTTT. This encodes CASSLTRADTQYF.

The J gene is TRBJ2-7, the V gene TRBV5-4; TRBD1 matches 7 bases. V gave up 0 bases and J gave up 4 bases; unmatched junction bases: 7. The CDR3 sequence is 15 residues long. Per the germline V gene, CDR1 is SGHNT and CDR2 is YYREEE (reference sequence). CDR3 nucleotide sequence: TGTGCCAGCAGCTTGGGAGTCAGGGGGAGTTACGAGCAGTACTTC. It specifies CASSLGVRGSYEQYF.

J is TRBJ1-2 and V is TRBV6-5; D is uncertain. The V and J ends lost 0 bases and 8 bases respectively, with 10 bases between them. The CDR3 spans 13 residues. Germline V gene data show CDR1 as MNHEY and CDR2 as SVGAGI. For the CDR3, the DNA is TGTGCCAGCAGTTACTCGAGAGCGTCGGGCTACACCTTC. It specifies CASSYSRASGYTF.

This chain joins TRBV3-1 (or the pseudogene TRBV3-2) and TRBJ1-1; perhaps TRBD1 as D (6 bases). The CDR3 length is 16 residues. V was clipped by 0 bases and J by 7 bases, with 18 bases between them. The germline V gene has CDR1 LGHDT and CDR2 YNNKEL (reference sequence). DNA for the CDR3: TGTGCCAGCAGCCAAGATCCCCCAGGGGCATGGGGTGAAGCTTTCTTT. This sequence encodes CASSQDPPGAWGEAFF.

The J gene is TRBJ1-1, the V gene TRBV19; perhaps TRBD1 as D (6 bases). Germline lookup yields CDR1 LNHDA and CDR2 SQIVND (reference sequence). The CDR3 totals 14 residues. The germline V and J ends were trimmed by 11 bases and 1 base, with 17 bases remaining between them. The CDR3 DNA follows: TGTGCCTCCCGAAGACAGGCGCGGAACACTGAAGCTTTCTTT. It is translated as CASRRQARNTEAFF.

The chain couples TRBV6-2 or TRBV6-3 to TRBJ1-4; weak D call: TRBD1 (5 bases). The V end was cut by 6 bases, the J end by 0 bases, with 14 bases between. The CDR3 runs to 16 residues. Germline CDR1 MNHEY, CDR2 SVGEGT. The CDR3 DNA reads TGTGCCAGCAGCGGAGATACGGGGGCAACTAATGAAAAACTGTTTTTT. Translating it yields CASSGDTGATNEKLFF.

The chain links TRBV19 to TRBJ1-6, with a weak D call TRBD1 (5 bases). V dropped 0 bases and J dropped 5 bases, with 8 bases sitting between them. Germline V lookup: CDR1 LNHDA, CDR2 SQIVND (reference sequence). The length of the CDR3 is 15 residues. Written as DNA, the CDR3 is TGTGCCAGTAGTATAGATCGGACAAATAATTCACCCCTCCACTTT. This translates into CASSIDRTNNSPLHF.

The V and J genes are TRBV4-3 and TRBJ2-3; the D gene is possibly TRBD2 (5 bases). This CDR3 has 18 residues. Trimming removed 4 bases from V and 6 bases from J, with 26 bases in between. Germline values: CDR1 LGHNA, CDR2 YSLEER. The chain's CDR3 is CASSLTEDALITRDTQYF. CDR3 nucleotide sequence: TGCGCCAGCAGCCTAACGGAGGACGCGCTAATCACGAGGGATACGCAGTATTTT.

For this clone: The sample carries other DNA sequences with the same CDR3. The V gene is TRBV19, the J gene TRBJ2-3; no reliable D call. CDR1 is LNHDA and CDR2 is SQIVND in the germline V gene (reference sequence). This CDR3 has 12 residues. Between the trimmed V and J ends, which lost 1 base and 6 bases, there was a span of 5 bases. In DNA form, the CDR3 reads TGTGCCAGTAGTATAGTCGGGGATACGCAGTATTTT. Translating it yields CASSIVGDTQYF.

The DNA of the CDR3 is TGTGCCAGCAGTTACTCGGGACAGGGATCCAACTATGGCTACACCTTC. Translated, it gives CASSYSGQGSNYGYTF. This chain connects TRBV6-2 or TRBV6-3 to TRBJ1-2, with TRBD1 matching 9 bases. The junction had 4 bases not matched to a gene; V was cut back by 0 bases and J by 2 bases. The germline V gene encodes CDR1 MNHEY and CDR2 SVGEGT. The CDR3 spans 16 residues.

V is TRBV6-5 and J is TRBJ1-5; D is possibly TRBD1 (5 bases). This CDR3 contains 14 residues. V lost 4 bases and J 6 bases, leaving 13 bases between the germline ends. Germline lookup yields CDR1 MNHEY and CDR2 SVGAGI. As DNA, the CDR3 is TGTGCCAGCAGTTCTGCCAAGGGACGTCAGCCCCAGCATTTT. Amino acids: CASSSAKGRQPQHF.

The rearrangement uses TRBV6-6 and TRBJ1-1; 8 bases are a match to TRBD1. CDR3 length equals 13 residues. Germline CDR1 is MNHNY and CDR2 is SVGAGI (reference sequence). The trim removed 6 bases at V and 3 bases at J, leaving 3 bases unmatched. This chain's CDR3 is CASSRTGHTEAFF. In DNA, the CDR3 is TGTGCCAGCAGCCGGACAGGGCACACTGAAGCTTTCTTT.

The V gene is TRBV18, the J gene TRBJ2-3; no clear D. This CDR3 has 13 amino acids. The V and J ends lost 3 bases and 0 bases respectively, with 4 bases between them. CDR1 KGHSH and CDR2 LQKENI come from the germline V gene. DNA of the CDR3: TGTGCCAGCTCACCGGACAGCACAGATACGCAGTATTTT. Translating it yields CASSPDSTDTQYF.

This clone was picked up one time. The CDR3 bases are TGTGCCAGCGGCAGGGTCCCCTATGGCTACACCTTC. Its translation is CASGRVPYGYTF. V and J are TRBV2 and TRBJ1-2, with D possibly matching TRBD1 (5 bases). Germline V gene lookup returns CDR1 SNHLY and CDR2 FYNNEI. CDR3 size: 12 residues. The V end was cut by 8 bases, the J end by 4 bases, with 11 bases between.

The V call is TRBV2, the J call TRBJ1-2; D unclear. Germline V gives CDR1 SNHLY, CDR2 FYNNEI. Trimming took 6 bases from V and 10 from J, leaving 21 bases between them. This CDR3 contains 14 residues. The CDR3 spells CASRGTAITPNYTF. The DNA for the CDR3 is TGTGCCAGCAGGGGCACAGCGATTACCCCCAACTACACCTTC.

In DNA, the CDR3 is TGCGCCAGCAGCCGAATAATAGCAGAGACCCAGTACTTC. This gives the protein CASSRIIAETQYF. The rearrangement links TRBV4-1 to TRBJ2-5; D is uncertain. Germline CDR1 and CDR2: MGHRA and YSYEKL. This CDR3 has 13 residues. V dropped 4 bases and J dropped 4 bases, with 10 bases sitting between them.

The chain couples TRBV4-3 to TRBJ2-1, with a weak D call TRBD1 (5 bases). V was cut by 4 bases and J by 6 bases, with 10 bases left in between. Germline V gene sequence: CDR1 LGHNA, CDR2 YSLEER. The length of the CDR3 is 13 residues. CDR3 sequence (DNA): TGCGCCAGCAGCCGAGACCAGGGCAATGAGCAGTTCTTC. Its translation: CASSRDQGNEQFF.

This chain joins TRBV19 and TRBJ1-6; maybe TRBD1 (5 bases). The CDR3 length is 15 residues. Looked up from germline, CDR1 is LNHDA and CDR2 is SQIVND (reference sequence). Trimming cost V 6 bases and J 5 bases, with 14 bases left between them. This CDR3 reads CASSDRDLNNSPLHF. Written as DNA, the CDR3 is TGTGCCAGTAGCGACCGGGACCTGAATAATTCACCCCTCCACTTT.

This clone was seen once. V gene TRBV6-4 combines with J gene TRBJ2-7; D is ambiguous. The CDR3 length is 15 residues. Per the germline V gene, CDR1 is MRHNA and CDR2 is SNTAGT. The ends were cut back, 6 bases at V and 2 bases at J, with 17 bases in the middle. This chain's CDR3 is CASSVHRASTYEQYF. The CDR3 region has the DNA TGTGCCAGCAGCGTTCACAGAGCCTCTACCTACGAGCAGTACTTC.